This T cell receptor beta chain was captured by sequencing in a study of shared clonotypes between healthy human individuals. Study-wide findings and caveats: The study's rarefaction showed incomplete sorted-subset sequencing despite large depth.

Trimming took 10 bases from V and 1 from J, leaving 7 bases between them. This CDR3 is 11 amino acids long. Germline V gene data show CDR1 as SNHLY and CDR2 as FYNNEI. Here immunoSEQ multiplex PCR was the method, and the copy in TCRdb shows in-frame clones only, minus some. Among about 1.9 million clones, over 85% were seen once, and the ten largest hold around 1.8%. This clone was seen a few times. Its antigen is undetermined. CD45RO-negative cells were positively selected for CCR7, leaving out terminally differentiated effector memory CD45RA+ cells. Input material: naive CD8+ T cells from PBMCs. The V call is TRBV2, the J call TRBJ1-1, with D perhaps matching TRBD1 (5 bases). The clonotype was recovered from a man between 18 and 35 years old in good health. Some clones in this sample may be carry-over from other donors' samples. As DNA, the CDR3 is TGTGCCACCGGGACGAACACTGAAGCTTTCTTT. It is translated as CATGTNTEAFF.